These 18 T cell receptor beta chains originate from one sample sequenced in a study of Graves' ophthalmopathy and Graves' hyperthyroidism. CDR3 regions of TCR beta were amplified from RNA transcripts. RT-PCR was first run with HTBI primers, then multiplex PCR in a second round. TCRdb re-derived calls from the multiplex PCR reads in MiXCR, one entry per CDR3 protein. Counted here are about 740,000 distinct CDR3 sequences, roughly two fifths occurring once; the ten biggest clones make up approximately 43%. The specimen sequenced was peripheral blood. All receptors come from an adult man with Graves' ophthalmopathy.

Note on this clonotype: One end of the junction varies from germline; a read error may be responsible. CDR3 bases: TGTACCAGCAGTCCCCCCTACGAGCAGTACTTC. This encodes CTSSPPYEQYF. This rearrangement joins TRBV7-9 to TRBJ2-7; D uncertain. Germline CDR1 and CDR2: SEHNR and FQNEAQ (reference sequence). The CDR3 runs to 11 residues.

This clonotype occurred a few times. The rearrangement joins TRBV19 to TRBJ1-5; 7 bases map to TRBD1. Trimming cost V 5 bases and J 1 base; bases outside gene matches: 8. Germline V gene data show CDR1 as LNHDA and CDR2 as SQIVND (reference sequence). This CDR3 has 16 amino acids. The CDR3 DNA reads TGTGCCAGTAGTCCTCGGTCAGGGGGAAGCAATCAGCCCCAGCATTTT. Its protein product is CASSPRSGGSNQPQHF.

This clonotype was recorded a few times. The chain uses TRBV24-1 and TRBJ1-1; D perhaps matches TRBD1 (6 bases). This CDR3 is built from 15 residues. The V and J ends lost 7 bases and 0 bases respectively, with 14 bases between them. In germline, CDR1 is KGHDR, CDR2 SFDVKD. CDR3: CATSPRGTMNTEAFF. Here the CDR3 DNA reads TGTGCCACCAGCCCGCGGGGGACAATGAACACTGAAGCTTTCTTT.

The chain has TRBV7-3 and TRBJ2-7; D possibly corresponds to TRBD1 (5 bases). Trimming removed 6 bases from V and 1 base from J, with 16 bases in between. The CDR3 has 15 residues. Germline V gives CDR1 SGHTA, CDR2 FQGTGA. The CDR3 is CASSRSGLVSYEQYF. The CDR3 bases are TGTGCCAGCAGTCGTTCAGGGTTGGTATCCTACGAGCAGTACTTC. Based on the CDR3 plus reference TRBV7-3 and TRBJ2-7, the full variable domain is GAGVSQTPSNKVTEKGKYVELRCDPISGHTALYWYRQSLGQGPEFLIYFQGTGAADDSGLPNDRFFAVRPEGSVSTLKIQRTERGDSAVYLCASSRSGLVSYEQYFGPGTRLTVT.

V usage is TRBV10-3 and J usage is TRBJ1-2; possibly TRBD1 for D (5 bases). CDR3 length: 12 amino acids. Germline CDR1 is ENHRY and CDR2 is SYGVKD. The V gene lost 2 bases and the J gene lost 8 bases, with 9 bases spanning the gap. CDR3 protein: CAISERAGGYTF. The DNA for the CDR3 is TGTGCCATCAGTGAGAGGGCAGGGGGCTACACCTTC.

This clonotype was picked up a small number of times. This chain joins TRBV5-1 and TRBJ1-6; 8 bases line up with TRBD1. The CDR3 totals 14 residues. Trimming cost V 5 bases and J 7 bases; bases outside gene matches: 5. CDR1 SGHRS and CDR2 YFSETQ come from the germline V gene. CDR3 in amino acids: CASRTTGANSPLHF. The CDR3 coding sequence is TGCGCCAGCAGAACGACAGGGGCAAATTCACCCCTCCACTTT. Variable domain in full (rest from reference TRBV5-1 and TRBJ1-6): KAGVTQTPRYLIKTRGQQVTLSCSPISGHRSVSWYQQTPGQGLQFLFEYFSETQRNKGNFPGRFSGRQFSNSRSEMNVSTLELGDSALYLCASRTTGANSPLHFGNGTRLTVT.

The rearrangement links TRBV6-5 to TRBJ2-2, with 9 bases lining up with TRBD2. The germline gives CDR1 MNHEY, CDR2 SVGAGI. CDR3 length equals 16 residues. After removal of 2 bases from V and 1 base from J, the junction contained 2 bases not matched to a gene. The DNA of the CDR3 is TGTGCCAGCAGTTACGCTAGCGGGATGAACACCGGGGAGCTGTTTTTT. It encodes CASSYASGMNTGELFF.

The rearrangement uses TRBV20-1 and TRBJ1-1; unclear D gene. Germline V CDR1 and CDR2: DFQATT, SNEGSKA (reference sequence). The ends were cut back, 1 base at V and 2 bases at J, with 11 bases in the middle. The CDR3 runs to 14 residues. This CDR3 reads CSARAIPGNTEAFF. The DNA of the CDR3 is TGCAGTGCTAGAGCCATCCCGGGAAACACTGAAGCTTTCTTT.

The chain joins TRBV4-3 to TRBJ2-7; tentatively, D is TRBD1 or TRBD2 (5 bases each). Trimming removed 0 bases at V and 6 bases at J, with 15 bases between. Germline values: CDR1 LGHNA, CDR2 YSLEER. The CDR3 covers 15 residues. CDR3 bases: TGCGCCAGCAGCCAAGATCTAGGTCGGGGCCGCGAGCAGTACTTC. Residues: CASSQDLGRGREQYF.

Of note for this clonotype: The conserved final phenylalanine or tryptophan is absent from the CDR3, which likely points to a read error. The chain uses TRBV13 and TRBJ2-5, with TRBD1 identical over 10 bases. The germline gives CDR1 PRHDT, CDR2 FYEKMQ (reference sequence). Germline trimming cut 1 base from V and 10 bases from J; bases unmatched to any gene: 9. This CDR3 comprises 15 residues. The CDR3 region has the DNA TGTGCCAGCAGCTTAGAAGACAGGGGGCTTAAGAACCAGTACTGC. Amino acids: CASSLEDRGLKNQYC.

This clonotype was picked up many times. The CDR3 loop reads CATSRLGVSTEAFF. In DNA, the CDR3 is TGTGCCACCAGTCGCCTCGGGGTTTCCACTGAAGCTTTCTTT. The chain uses TRBV24-1 and TRBJ1-1; D not resolved. The CDR3 is made up of 14 amino acids. Trimming left V 6 bases short and J 4 bases short, with 14 bases between. Germline V gene sequence: CDR1 KGHDR, CDR2 SFDVKD.

This clonotype was detected once. The chain carries TRBV19 and TRBJ2-2; TRBD1 aligns across 9 bases. V shed 7 bases, J shed 5 bases, and the junction held 20 bases outside the gene matches. Germline V CDR1 and CDR2: LNHDA, SQIVND (reference sequence). The CDR3 is made up of 19 amino acids. The CDR3: CASIGDRIPGQGYTGELFF. The CDR3 bases are TGTGCCAGTATCGGAGACAGGATACCGGGACAGGGATATACCGGGGAGCTGTTTTTT.

This clonotype has just a few counts. This chain joins TRBV2 and TRBJ1-1; D unclear. The CDR3 covers 13 residues. V shed 7 bases and J shed 2 bases, with 11 bases lying between them. Germline V gene lookup returns CDR1 SNHLY and CDR2 FYNNEI. The CDR3: CASKPPVNTEAFF. The CDR3 DNA is TGTGCCAGCAAGCCCCCGGTTAACACTGAAGCTTTCTTT.

Points on this clonotype: At one boundary the junction diverges from the germline segment, which might be a read error. The chain has TRBV19 and TRBJ1-3, with no clear D. Germline V gives CDR1 LNHDA, CDR2 SQIVND (reference sequence). The CDR3 contains 12 residues. The chain's CDR3 is CASSIPGNTTYF. CDR3 sequence (DNA): TGTGCCAGTAGTATACCCGGAAACACCACATATTTT. Combining the CDR3 with reference TRBV19 and TRBJ1-3 gives the whole variable domain DGGITQSPKYLFRKEGQNVTLSCEQNLNHDAMYWYRQDPGQGLRLIYYSQIVNDFQKGDIAEGYSVSREKKESFPLTVTSAQKNPTAFYLCASSIPGNTTYFGEGSWLTVV.

This clonotype was recorded once. The rearrangement uses TRBV10-3 and TRBJ2-3, with 8 bases matching TRBD2. The J segment lost 4 bases and the V segment lost 4 bases, leaving 4 bases of the junction unmatched. The germline CDR1 and CDR2 sequences are ENHRY and SYGVKD. CDR3 length: 14 amino acids. CDR3 protein: CAISGREGPDTQYF. The CDR3 DNA sequence: TGTGCCATCAGTGGACGGGAGGGCCCAGATACGCAGTATTTT.

The V call is TRBV20-1, the J call TRBJ1-2, with D tentatively TRBD1 (6 bases). Between the trimmed V and J ends, which lost 3 bases and 4 bases, there was a span of 18 bases. The CDR3 contains 15 residues. Germline V gene lookup returns CDR1 DFQATT and CDR2 SNEGSKA (reference sequence). CDR3 bases: TGCAGTGCTAGGCCTCGAACAGGGCCCGCCTATGGCTACACCTTC. Protein product: CSARPRTGPAYGYTF.

This clonotype turned up a few times. This chain links TRBV2 with TRBJ1-1; 10 nucleotides align to TRBD1. From germline, CDR1 is SNHLY and CDR2 FYNNEI. V dropped 6 bases and J dropped 3; count of bases not matched to a gene: 10. This CDR3 is built from 16 residues. The CDR3 is CASRSWTGGSDTEAFF. Written as DNA, the CDR3 is TGTGCCAGCAGATCCTGGACAGGGGGATCGGACACTGAAGCTTTCTTT.

CDR3 residues: CATWDRTSTDTQYF. The CDR3 nucleotides read TGTGCCACCTGGGACAGGACAAGCACAGATACGCAGTATTTT. The chain joins TRBV7-8 to TRBJ2-3; TRBD1 agrees at 8 bases. Trimming took 10 bases from V and 0 from J; bases not matched to a gene: 6. This CDR3 has 14 amino acids. Germline V gene lookup returns CDR1 SGHVS and CDR2 FQNEAQ.